This T cell receptor beta chain appears in the sequencing data of a study of blood T cell repertoires in COVID-19. The overall study: Spain, Italy and the United States supplied samples that represented acute and convalescent COVID-19.

Libraries were prepared by immunoSEQ multiplex PCR; TCRdb keeps only in-frame clonotypes and omits some of them. The sample has about 73,000 clones, approximately 80% seen once. A few counts support this clone. The junction had 8 bases not matched to a gene; V was cut back by 6 bases and J by 3 bases. This CDR3 is 15 amino acids long. CDR1 SGDLS and CDR2 YYNGEE come from the germline V gene. The V gene is TRBV9, the J gene TRBJ2-2, with 7 positions matching TRBD1. The sequenced sample consisted of peripheral blood. The source is an elderly man with active or convalescent COVID-19. The CDR3 DNA is TGTGCCAGCACGGGTGGGACAGCTTACACCGGGGAGCTGTTTTTT. It specifies CASTGGTAYTGELFF.